One and the same sample provided the 31 T cell receptor beta chains below, sequenced in a study of blood T cell repertoires in COVID-19. Profiling relied on immunoSEQ multiplex PCR, and the TCRdb table lists in-frame clones only, not all of them. The profile covers roughly 110,000 clones, with 84% appearing a single time and 13% to 15% taken by the ten largest. Sequencing was performed on peripheral blood. The origin of the receptors is a woman in her fifties or sixties with acute or convalescent COVID-19.

V usage is TRBV28 and J usage is TRBJ2-3, with 7 bases matching TRBD2. CDR1 MDHEN and CDR2 SYDVKM come from the germline V gene. V lost 4 bases and J lost 6; bases outside the gene matches: 16. The CDR3 covers 17 residues. The CDR3 region is CASSSQGPSGARDTQYF. In DNA form, the CDR3 reads TGTGCCAGCAGTTCCCAGGGTCCCAGCGGGGCCCGGGATACGCAGTATTTT.

This clone occurred a few times. The same CDR3 can be traced to other DNA sequences in this sample. The chain recombines TRBV6-5 with TRBJ1-1; possibly TRBD1 for D (5 bases). From germline, CDR1 is MNHEY and CDR2 SVGAGI. Trimming pared 5 bases from V and 5 bases from J, leaving 9 bases between. The CDR3 is made up of 12 amino acids. As DNA, the CDR3 is TGTGCCAGCAGTACCGGGGGTACTGAAGCTTTCTTT. Translating gives CASSTGGTEAFF.

This chain connects TRBV5-8 to TRBJ2-1; 8 bases agree with TRBD1. The CDR3 sequence is 13 residues long. Germline V gives CDR1 SGHTS, CDR2 YDEGEE. Trimming cost V 2 bases and J 14 bases; bases outside gene matches: 9. CDR3 nucleotides: TGTGCCAGCAGCTTAGCGGCGACAGGGGTAAAGTTCTTC. As protein: CASSLAATGVKFF.

CDR3 sequence (DNA): TGTGCCAGCAGCGTAGGGACAGGCAGCACCGGGGAGCTGTTTTTT. It specifies CASSVGTGSTGELFF. This rearrangement joins TRBV7-8 to TRBJ2-2; 8 bases line up with TRBD1. J was trimmed by 4 bases and V by 5 bases; bases with no gene match: 6. The CDR3 sequence is 15 residues long. Germline V gene lookup returns CDR1 SGHVS and CDR2 FQNEAQ.

The V call is TRBV27, the J call TRBJ1-5, with 8 bases matching TRBD1. In germline, CDR1 is MNHEY, CDR2 SMNVEV (reference sequence). The J segment lost 6 bases and the V segment lost 3 bases, leaving 4 bases of the junction unmatched. The CDR3 has 14 residues. CDR3 nucleotides: TGTGCCAGCAGTTTGGACAGGGCAGGTCAGCCCCAGCATTTT. Residues: CASSLDRAGQPQHF.

The chain carries TRBV11-1 and TRBJ1-2; TRBD1 matches 9 bases. The CDR3 runs 15 residues. V was clipped by 5 bases and J by 3 bases; unmatched bases: 7. CDR1 is SGHAT and CDR2 is FQDESV in the germline V gene (reference sequence). The DNA for the CDR3 is TGTGCCAGCAGCACCCCGGGACAGGGACACTATGGCTACACCTTC. Its translation: CASSTPGQGHYGYTF.

This sequence joins TRBV7-2 and TRBJ1-1, with 9 positions matching TRBD1. CDR1 and CDR2 from the germline V gene are SGHTA and FQGNSA. V shed 5 bases, J shed 0 bases, and the junction held 4 bases outside the gene matches. The CDR3 is 15 residues long. The CDR3 loop is CASSADRGMNTEAFF. The CDR3, as DNA: TGTGCCAGCAGCGCGGACAGGGGAATGAACACTGAAGCTTTCTTT.

This clone was found a few times. CDR3 sequence (DNA): TGTGCCAGTAGAGCCTCGGGACAGGGTCTACCCATCTCTGGAAACACCATATATTTT. It encodes CASRASGQGLPISGNTIYF. The chain uses TRBV19 and TRBJ1-3; TRBD1 aligns across 9 bases. Looked up from germline, CDR1 is LNHDA and CDR2 is SQIVND (reference sequence). This CDR3 contains 19 residues. The ends lost 6 bases at V and 0 bases at J; junction bases unmatched: 15.

This clone is a singleton in its sample. The CDR3 here is CASSLGTSGGLTDTQYF. In nucleotides, the CDR3 is TGTGCCAGCAGCTTGGGGACTAGCGGGGGCCTCACAGATACGCAGTATTTT. The chain is built from TRBV11-2 and TRBJ2-3, with 14 nucleotides matching TRBD2. This CDR3 region has 17 residues. V trimming: 3 bases; J trimming: 2 bases; junction bases outside the gene matches: 4. In germline, CDR1 is SGHAT, CDR2 FQNNGV. The full variable domain, its missing parts supplied by reference TRBV11-2 and TRBJ2-3, is EAGVAQSPRYKIIEKRQSVAFWCNPISGHATLYWYQQILGQGPKLLIQFQNNGVVDDSQLPKDRFSAERLKGVDSTLKIQPAKLEDSAVYLCASSLGTSGGLTDTQYFGPGTRLTVL.

Here the CDR3 DNA reads TGTGCCAGCAGTGAATCCTCAGCGGCTCTCAAGCCCCAGCATTTT. Translating gives CASSESSAALKPQHF. The V and J genes are TRBV2 and TRBJ1-5, with D hard to call. Germline loops: CDR1 SNHLY, CDR2 FYNNEI. V dropped 2 bases and J dropped 8 bases, with 16 bases sitting between them. The CDR3 contains 15 residues.

Comments on this clone: The sample has other DNA sequences that encode this CDR3 too. V gene TRBV6-5 combines with J gene TRBJ2-3; D unclear. Germline V gene data show CDR1 as MNHEY and CDR2 as SVGAGI. Trimming took off 6 bases at V and 0 bases at J, with 4 bases between the two ends. This CDR3 has 12 residues. The CDR3: CASRASTDTQYF. The DNA of the CDR3 is TGTGCCAGCAGAGCAAGCACAGATACGCAGTATTTT.

This chain uses TRBV7-6 with TRBJ2-1; 12 bases fit TRBD2. Germline-derived CDR1 and CDR2 are SGHVS and FNYEAQ. J was trimmed by 2 bases and V by 5 bases; bases with no gene match: 19. The CDR3 contains 21 residues. The CDR3 DNA sequence: TGTGCCAGCAGCCTACCACTAGGGAGGGCAGCTAGCGGGAGGGCCTACAATGAGCAGTTCTTC. Its protein product is CASSLPLGRAASGRAYNEQFF.

The rearrangement joins TRBV6-5 to TRBJ2-7, with 10 positions matching TRBD2. The germline V gene encodes CDR1 MNHEY and CDR2 SVGAGI. This CDR3 is built from 16 residues. Trimming removed 2 bases from V and 0 bases from J; junction bases left unmatched: 4. CDR3 sequence (DNA): TGTGCCAGCAGTTACGGGAGGACTAGCGGCTCCTACGAGCAGTACTTC. This codes for CASSYGRTSGSYEQYF.

This chain links TRBV6-1 with TRBJ1-2; tentative D call: TRBD1 (6 bases). Trimming took 1 base from V and 5 from J, leaving 14 bases between them. The CDR3 is 15 amino acids. CDR1 is MNHNS, CDR2 SASEGT, per germline. The CDR3 DNA reads as TGTGCCAGCAGTGAAGATGGGGGGGCGTCATATGGCTACACCTTC. Residues: CASSEDGGASYGYTF.

The V gene is TRBV4-1, the J gene TRBJ1-4, with D perhaps TRBD1 (6 bases). CDR3 length: 16 residues. The V end lost 4 bases, the J end lost 3 bases, and 15 bases lay between the germline ends. Germline lookup yields CDR1 MGHRA and CDR2 YSYEKL. CDR3 bases: TGCGCCAGCAGCCCCGGTACTGGGGGCGCTAATGAAAAACTGTTTTTT. Translation gives CASSPGTGGANEKLFF.

V gene TRBV6-1 combines with J gene TRBJ1-6, with a tentative D call TRBD1 (5 bases). Per the germline V gene, CDR1 is MNHNS and CDR2 is SASEGT. This CDR3 has 18 residues. V was shortened by 4 bases and J by 0 bases, with 16 bases between the two germline ends. CDR3 nucleotides: TGTGCCAGCAGTGGAGCCGGGGGGGAAAGCTCCTATAATTCACCCCTCCACTTT. Protein sequence: CASSGAGGESSYNSPLHF.

The genes are TRBV7-2 and TRBJ2-5; D may be TRBD2 (6 bases). Trimming removed 5 bases at V and 7 bases at J, with 14 bases between. Germline values: CDR1 SGHTA, CDR2 FQGNSA. CDR3 size: 13 residues. The CDR3 bases are TGTGCCAGCAGCCCCCCCGGGCGGGGGACCCAGTACTTC. Translated: CASSPPGRGTQYF.

V is TRBV29-1 and J is TRBJ1-2; D is perhaps TRBD1 (6 bases). The CDR3 length is 13 residues. The germline V gene has CDR1 SQVTM and CDR2 ANQGSEA. V was clipped by 3 bases and J by 6 bases, with 14 bases between them. In nucleotides, the CDR3 is TGCAGCGTTGATTGGGGGCGCGCCGATGGCTACACCTTC. It codes for CSVDWGRADGYTF.

This rearrangement joins TRBV6-6 to TRBJ1-1, with D possibly being TRBD1 (5 bases). The CDR3 loop spans 13 amino acids. The germline V gene has CDR1 MNHNY and CDR2 SVGAGI (reference sequence). V was pared by 11 bases and J by 1 base, with 14 bases between. The CDR3 sequence is CASKTTGNTEAFF. CDR3 sequence (DNA): TGTGCCTCTAAAACCACAGGGAACACTGAAGCTTTCTTT.

J is TRBJ1-2 and V is TRBV7-2, with no clear D. In germline, CDR1 is SGHTA, CDR2 FQGNSA. This CDR3 region has 16 residues. V lost 1 base, J lost 0 bases, and 12 bases lay in between. The CDR3 sequence: CASSLVPELSNYGYTF. For the CDR3, the DNA is TGTGCCAGCAGCTTAGTTCCGGAGCTCTCTAACTATGGCTACACCTTC.

This clone was recorded a few times. This chain connects TRBV4-1 to TRBJ2-5; TRBD2 might be the D (6 bases). The germline V gene encodes CDR1 MGHRA and CDR2 YSYEKL. Trimming removed 6 bases from V and 1 base from J, with 18 bases in between. This CDR3 is built from 16 residues. The CDR3 sequence: CASRGPGTLPQETQYF. Here the CDR3 DNA reads TGCGCCAGCAGGGGTCCCGGGACTCTTCCCCAAGAGACCCAGTACTTC.

This clone has just a few counts. The CDR3 loop reads CASSSRGRTSGSGEQFF. The CDR3 DNA reads as TGTGCCAGCAGCTCGCGGGGCCGGACTAGCGGGAGCGGTGAGCAGTTCTTC. The chain couples TRBV7-2 to TRBJ2-1, with 13 positions matching TRBD2. Germline values: CDR1 SGHTA, CDR2 FQGNSA. There are 17 residues in the CDR3. Germline trimming cut 4 bases from V and 9 bases from J; bases unmatched to any gene: 12.

This rearrangement joins TRBV15 to TRBJ2-5; possible D gene TRBD1, 6 bases. Germline V lookup: CDR1 LNHNV, CDR2 YYDKDF (reference sequence). The CDR3 spans 16 residues. V was shortened by 1 base and J by 1 base, with 13 bases between the two germline ends. The CDR3 is CATSRGEGQIQETQYF. Written as DNA, the CDR3 is TGTGCCACCAGCAGAGGGGAAGGACAGATCCAAGAGACCCAGTACTTC.

V gene TRBV5-6 combines with J gene TRBJ2-1; 12 bases line up with TRBD2. The V and J ends lost 5 bases and 1 base, in that order; junction bases with no gene match: 4. CDR1 and CDR2 from the germline V gene are SGHDT and YYEEEE. The CDR3 length is 16 residues. The CDR3 is CASRRTSGASYNEQFF. As DNA, the CDR3 is TGTGCCAGCAGACGGACTAGCGGGGCGTCCTACAATGAGCAGTTCTTC.

The rearrangement uses TRBV3-1 (or the pseudogene TRBV3-2) and TRBJ2-3; D is unclear. V dropped 4 bases and J dropped 1 base, with 15 bases sitting between them. The CDR3 contains 16 residues. The germline V gene has CDR1 LGHDT and CDR2 YNNKEL (reference sequence). This chain's CDR3 is CASSPNQASGTDTQYF. CDR3 nucleotide sequence: TGTGCCAGCAGCCCTAACCAAGCGTCCGGCACAGATACGCAGTATTTT.

The V gene is TRBV7-3, the J gene TRBJ1-1, with 8 positions matching TRBD1. The germline gives CDR1 SGHTA, CDR2 FQGTGA. J lost 7 bases, V lost 4 bases, and 5 bases had no gene match. The CDR3 is made up of 13 amino acids. The CDR3 DNA reads TGTGCCAGCAGCTCGACAGGGGCAGGTGAAGCTTTCTTT. As protein: CASSSTGAGEAFF.

This chain connects TRBV19 to TRBJ1-2, with D perhaps TRBD1 (6 bases). With 4 bases removed from V and 1 base from J, the gap between germline ends came to 10 bases. The CDR3 has 14 residues. Germline CDR1 reads LNHDA; CDR2 reads SQIVND (reference sequence). The CDR3 spells CASSTGQYNYGYTF. The CDR3 DNA sequence: TGTGCCAGTAGTACCGGACAGTATAACTATGGCTACACCTTC.

The chain recombines TRBV7-2 with TRBJ1-2, with no clear D. Per germline, CDR1 SGHTA and CDR2 FQGNSA. Trimming removed 2 bases at V and 2 bases at J, with 6 bases between. The CDR3 consists of 13 residues. CDR3 amino acids: CASSLNGNYGYTF. The CDR3 DNA follows: TGTGCCAGCAGCTTAAACGGGAACTATGGCTACACCTTC.

Sample share makes this clone medium-sized. The rearrangement uses TRBV19 and TRBJ2-7; D is uncertain. This CDR3 spans 12 amino acids. V lost 9 bases and J lost 2, with 11 bases in between. Per the germline V gene, CDR1 is LNHDA and CDR2 is SQIVND (reference sequence). The CDR3: CASGLVPYEQYF. DNA of the CDR3: TGTGCCAGCGGTCTTGTGCCCTACGAGCAGTACTTC.

The chain has TRBV6-5 and TRBJ1-5; D unclear. This CDR3 is built from 14 residues. Trimming left V 8 bases short and J 1 base short, with 12 bases between. The germline V gene has CDR1 MNHEY and CDR2 SVGAGI. CDR3 sequence reads: CASVVGRSNQPQHF. CDR3 DNA: TGTGCCAGCGTGGTCGGGAGAAGCAATCAGCCCCAGCATTTT.

As to this clone: The junction departs from the called germline gene at one end, perhaps through a read error. V and J are TRBV6-5 and TRBJ1-2; D is unclear. This CDR3 has 15 amino acids. Germline CDR1 is MNHEY and CDR2 is SVGAGI. The CDR3 region is CTSSYSIRVFTGYTF. In DNA form, the CDR3 reads TGTACCAGCAGTTACTCGATACGGGTTTTCACTGGCTACACCTTC.